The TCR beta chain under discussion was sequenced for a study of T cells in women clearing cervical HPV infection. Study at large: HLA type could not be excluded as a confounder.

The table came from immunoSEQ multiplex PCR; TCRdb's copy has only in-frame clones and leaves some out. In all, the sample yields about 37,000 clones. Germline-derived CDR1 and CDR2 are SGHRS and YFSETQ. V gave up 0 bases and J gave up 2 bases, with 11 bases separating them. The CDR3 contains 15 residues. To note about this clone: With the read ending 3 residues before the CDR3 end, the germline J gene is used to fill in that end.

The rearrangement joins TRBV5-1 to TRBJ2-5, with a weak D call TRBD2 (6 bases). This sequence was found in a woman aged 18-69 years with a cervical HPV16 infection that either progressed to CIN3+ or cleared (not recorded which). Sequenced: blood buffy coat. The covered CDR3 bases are TGCGCCAGCAGCTTGGCCGGAGGGTGGCAAGAGACC. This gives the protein CASSLAGGWQET. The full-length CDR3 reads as CASSLAGGWQETQYF.